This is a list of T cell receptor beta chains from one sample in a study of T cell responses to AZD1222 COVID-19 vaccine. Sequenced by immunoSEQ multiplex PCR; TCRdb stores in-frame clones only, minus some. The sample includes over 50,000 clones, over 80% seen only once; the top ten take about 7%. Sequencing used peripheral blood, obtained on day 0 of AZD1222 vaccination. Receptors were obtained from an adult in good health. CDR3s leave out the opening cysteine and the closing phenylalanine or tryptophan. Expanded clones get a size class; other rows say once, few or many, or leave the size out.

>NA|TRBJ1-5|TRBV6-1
ASSEESGGGQPQH
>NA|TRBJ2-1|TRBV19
ASSTSGARGANEQF
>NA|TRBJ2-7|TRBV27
ASRTGGDSYEQY
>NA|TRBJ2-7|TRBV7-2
ASSGWTGYEQY
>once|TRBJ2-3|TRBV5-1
ASSKRGGTDTQY
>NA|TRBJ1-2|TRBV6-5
ASRRGRGYT
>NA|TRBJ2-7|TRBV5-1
ASSLFRTGTPMEQY
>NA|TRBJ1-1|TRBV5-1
ASHPGQTNTEAF
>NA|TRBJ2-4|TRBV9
ASSVGGSKNIQY
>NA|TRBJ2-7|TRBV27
ASSPQNRGSYEQY
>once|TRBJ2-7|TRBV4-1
ASSQEKRGGDYEQY
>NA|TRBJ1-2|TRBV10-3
AISSDRRPYGYT
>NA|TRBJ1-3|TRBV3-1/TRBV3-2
ASSPARSSGNTIY
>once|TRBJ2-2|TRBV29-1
SVEDPAGRGNTGELF
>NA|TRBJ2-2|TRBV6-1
ASSDRRTGNTGELF
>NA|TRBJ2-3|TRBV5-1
ASSLVGTPRDTQY
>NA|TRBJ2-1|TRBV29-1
SVPLGRGSSYNEQF
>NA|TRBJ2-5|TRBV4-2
ASSQDPMTSGAMGETQY
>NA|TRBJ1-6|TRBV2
ASRPGQGGYNSPLH
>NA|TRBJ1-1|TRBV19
ASSISGALNTEAF
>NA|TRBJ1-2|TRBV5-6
ASSLSGIHGYT
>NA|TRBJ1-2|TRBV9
ASSENRQGYYGYT
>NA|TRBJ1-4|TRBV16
ASTRGANEKLF
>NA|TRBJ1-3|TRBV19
ASTPGFDGNTIY
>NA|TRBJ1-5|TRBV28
ASKLSGNQPQH
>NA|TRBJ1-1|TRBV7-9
ASSLVEQNTEAF
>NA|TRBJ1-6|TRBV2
ASSEISSSYNSPLH
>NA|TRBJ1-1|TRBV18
ASSPGVKDTEAF
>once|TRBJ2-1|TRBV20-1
SAGPLGLQF
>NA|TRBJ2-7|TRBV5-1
ASTWRYQQY
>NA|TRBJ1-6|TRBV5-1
ASSLGQSYNSPLH
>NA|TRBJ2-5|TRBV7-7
ASSSTGETQY
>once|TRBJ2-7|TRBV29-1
SVEGDSTGLSSYEQY
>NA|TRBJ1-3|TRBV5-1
ASSLVGQGEVGNTIY
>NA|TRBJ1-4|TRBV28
ASSLRPGAGSFDEKLF
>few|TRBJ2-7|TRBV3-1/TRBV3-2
ASSPRGWDRRH
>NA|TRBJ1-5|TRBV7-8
ASSSRTRQSNQPQH
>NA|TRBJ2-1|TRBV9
ASSAGNRGAYYNEQF
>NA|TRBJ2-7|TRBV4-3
ASSQGQGPSYEQY